The clone carrying this TCR beta chain was picked up many times. Its cognate antigen is unknown. The record originates from a study of blood T cells in healthy people across ages. Primed by a sample-barcoded 5' primer and a J-beta primer mix, a second PCR proceeded for roughly 7 to 12 cycles. All cDNA molecules were each tagged by a template-switch adaptor with 12 random nucleotides. MiXCR was run by TCRdb on the 5' RACE reads, yielding one entry per CDR3 protein. Of some 670,000 distinct CDR3 sequences listed, approximately 52% are singletons. General study points: There was no known CMV status for donors, so expanded clonotype changes were possibly confounded.

The sequence came from a woman older than 75 in good health. Sequencing was performed on blood.

CDR3 nucleotides: TGTGCCAGCAGTTCCACAGGAGATACGCAGTATTTT. Translating it yields CASSSTGDTQYF. This chain uses TRBV6-5 with TRBJ2-3, with a tentative D call TRBD1 (5 bases). Germline V lookup: CDR1 MNHEY, CDR2 SVGAGI. V dropped 4 bases and J dropped 5 bases, with 7 bases sitting between them. The CDR3 runs to 12 residues.